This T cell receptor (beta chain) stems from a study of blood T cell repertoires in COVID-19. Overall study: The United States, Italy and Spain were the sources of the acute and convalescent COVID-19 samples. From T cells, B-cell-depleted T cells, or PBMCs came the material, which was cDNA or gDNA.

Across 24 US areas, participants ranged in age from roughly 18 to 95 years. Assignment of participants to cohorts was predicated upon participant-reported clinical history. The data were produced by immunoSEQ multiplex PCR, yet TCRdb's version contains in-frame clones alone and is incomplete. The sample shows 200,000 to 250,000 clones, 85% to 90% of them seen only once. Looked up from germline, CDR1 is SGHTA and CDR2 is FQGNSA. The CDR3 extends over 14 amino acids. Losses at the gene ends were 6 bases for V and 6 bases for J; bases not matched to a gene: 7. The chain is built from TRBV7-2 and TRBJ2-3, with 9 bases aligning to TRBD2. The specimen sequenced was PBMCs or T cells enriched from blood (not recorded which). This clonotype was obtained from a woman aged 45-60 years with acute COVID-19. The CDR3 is CASRGGRAPDTQYF. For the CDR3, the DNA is TGTGCCAGCAGGGGCGGGAGGGCCCCCGATACGCAGTATTTT.